In its sample, the clone carrying this TCR beta chain was seen once. This specimen comes from a study of cytomegalovirus exposure and HLA in healthy donors. In the study overall: It was reported in a later analysis that the approximately 120 validation repertoires used the same platform as the roughly 640 first-cohort repertoires.

Profiled with immunoSEQ multiplex PCR; TCRdb holds only in-frame clones, not every one. The sample records some 170,000 clones, approximately 81% being singletons. The sequence was obtained from a man aged 30 to 45 in good health and CMV-seropositive. The sequencing input was PBMCs.

The chain's CDR3 is CASSYRIAGENNEQFF. CDR3 coding DNA: TGTGCCAGCAGTTACAGGATAGCGGGGGAGAACAATGAGCAGTTCTTC. V usage is TRBV6-6 and J usage is TRBJ2-1; 9 bases map to TRBD2. This CDR3 is 16 amino acids long. Germline lookup yields CDR1 MNHNY and CDR2 SVGAGI (reference sequence). The ends lost 2 bases at V and 5 bases at J; junction bases unmatched: 7.